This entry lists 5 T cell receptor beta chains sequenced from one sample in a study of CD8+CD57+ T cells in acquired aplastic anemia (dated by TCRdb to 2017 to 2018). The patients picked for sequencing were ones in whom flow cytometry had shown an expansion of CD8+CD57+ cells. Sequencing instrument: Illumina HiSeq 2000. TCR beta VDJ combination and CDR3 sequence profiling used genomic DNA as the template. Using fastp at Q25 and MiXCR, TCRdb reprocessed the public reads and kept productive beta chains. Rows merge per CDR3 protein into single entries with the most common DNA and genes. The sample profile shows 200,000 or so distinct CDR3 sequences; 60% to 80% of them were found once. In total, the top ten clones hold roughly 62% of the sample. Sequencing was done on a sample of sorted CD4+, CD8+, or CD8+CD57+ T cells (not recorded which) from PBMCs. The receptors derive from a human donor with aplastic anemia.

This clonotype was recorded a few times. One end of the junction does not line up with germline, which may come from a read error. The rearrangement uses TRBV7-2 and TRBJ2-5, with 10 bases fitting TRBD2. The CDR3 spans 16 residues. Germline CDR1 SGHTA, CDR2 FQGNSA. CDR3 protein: CASRKTGTSDWETQYF. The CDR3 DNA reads TGTGCTAGCAGAAAGACCGGGACTAGCGACTGGGAGACCCAGTACTTC.

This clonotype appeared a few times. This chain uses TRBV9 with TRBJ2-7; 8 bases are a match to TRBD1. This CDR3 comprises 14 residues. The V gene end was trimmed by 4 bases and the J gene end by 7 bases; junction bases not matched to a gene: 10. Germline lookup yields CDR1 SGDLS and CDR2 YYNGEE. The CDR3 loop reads CASSPPGGGFEQYF. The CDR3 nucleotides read TGTGCCAGCAGCCCCCCAGGGGGCGGCTTTGAGCAGTACTTC. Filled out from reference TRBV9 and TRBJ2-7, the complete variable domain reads DSGVTQTPKHLITATGQRVTLRCSPRSGDLSVYWYQQSLDQGLQFLIQYYNGEERAKGNILERFSAQQFPDLHSELNLSSLELGDSALYFCASSPPGGGFEQYFGPGTRLTVT.

The CDR3 DNA sequence: TGCGCCAGCAGCTTGGAAGCAGATACGCAGTATTTT. Protein product: CASSLEADTQYF. V and J are TRBV5-1 and TRBJ2-3; the D is unclear. The CDR3 extends over 12 amino acids. The germline V gene has CDR1 SGHRS and CDR2 YFSETQ. V was clipped by 0 bases and J by 4 bases, with 3 bases between them.

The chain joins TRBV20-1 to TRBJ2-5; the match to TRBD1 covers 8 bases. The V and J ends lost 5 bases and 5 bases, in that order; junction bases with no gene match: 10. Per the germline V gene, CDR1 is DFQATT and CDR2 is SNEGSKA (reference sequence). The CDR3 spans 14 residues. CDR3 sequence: CSASRDRGVETQYF. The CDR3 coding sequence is TGCAGTGCTTCCCGCGACAGGGGTGTGGAGACCCAGTACTTC.

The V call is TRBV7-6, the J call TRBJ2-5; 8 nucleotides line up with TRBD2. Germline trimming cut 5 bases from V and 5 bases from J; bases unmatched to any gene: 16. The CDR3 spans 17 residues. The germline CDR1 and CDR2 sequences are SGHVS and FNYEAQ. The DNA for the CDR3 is TGTGCCAGCAGCCATCAAGCGGGAGATCCCCGGAGGGAGACCCAGTACTTC. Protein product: CASSHQAGDPRRETQYF.